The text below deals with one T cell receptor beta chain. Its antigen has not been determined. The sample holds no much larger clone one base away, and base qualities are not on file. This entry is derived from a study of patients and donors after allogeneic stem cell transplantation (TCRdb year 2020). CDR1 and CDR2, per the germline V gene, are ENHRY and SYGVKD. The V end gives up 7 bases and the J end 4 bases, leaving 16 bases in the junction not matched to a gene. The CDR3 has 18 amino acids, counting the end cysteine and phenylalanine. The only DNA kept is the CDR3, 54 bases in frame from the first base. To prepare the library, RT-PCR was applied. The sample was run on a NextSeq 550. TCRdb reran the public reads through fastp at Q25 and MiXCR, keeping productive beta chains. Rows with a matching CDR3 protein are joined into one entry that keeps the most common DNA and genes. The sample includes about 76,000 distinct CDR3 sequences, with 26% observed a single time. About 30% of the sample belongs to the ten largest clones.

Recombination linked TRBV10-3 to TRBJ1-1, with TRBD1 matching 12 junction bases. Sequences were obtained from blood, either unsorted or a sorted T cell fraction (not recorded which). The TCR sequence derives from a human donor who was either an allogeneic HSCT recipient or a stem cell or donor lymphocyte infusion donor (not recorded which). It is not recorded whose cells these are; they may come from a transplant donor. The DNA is TGTGCCATCAAGGGCCGTGGGGACAGGGGGCAGTGGAGCACTGAAGCTTTCTTT. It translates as CAIKGRGDRGQWSTEAFF.